The clone carrying this TCR beta chain was counted only a few times. This CDR3 has 15 residues. Between the trimmed V and J ends, which lost 3 bases and 3 bases, there was a span of 14 bases. Germline V gene sequence: CDR1 SNHLY, CDR2 FYNNEI. The entry originates in a study of blood T cell repertoires in COVID-19. Overall study: Samples of COVID-19 (acute and convalescent) were obtained from the United States, Italy and Spain. PBMCs, B-cell-depleted T cells, or T cells were the source of the cDNA or gDNA that made up the material.

The authors' processing: Estimated nucleated cell counts came from reference gene primer amplification. Method: immunoSEQ multiplex PCR; TCRdb's copy keeps in-frame clones and lacks some. V and J calls and clone size are those listed in that table; D and trimming were worked out from the DNA. The sample gives about 89,000 clones, roughly 80% of which show up once; 6.3% is in the top ten. The sequenced sample consisted of peripheral blood. The chain carries TRBV2 and TRBJ1-1, with D perhaps TRBD1 (6 bases). The source is a man between 65 and 85 years old with COVID-19, enrolled during active disease. The CDR3, as DNA: TGTGCCAGCAGTGAGCCACAGGGCAGGGACACTGAAGCTTTCTTT. Translated: CASSEPQGRDTEAFF.